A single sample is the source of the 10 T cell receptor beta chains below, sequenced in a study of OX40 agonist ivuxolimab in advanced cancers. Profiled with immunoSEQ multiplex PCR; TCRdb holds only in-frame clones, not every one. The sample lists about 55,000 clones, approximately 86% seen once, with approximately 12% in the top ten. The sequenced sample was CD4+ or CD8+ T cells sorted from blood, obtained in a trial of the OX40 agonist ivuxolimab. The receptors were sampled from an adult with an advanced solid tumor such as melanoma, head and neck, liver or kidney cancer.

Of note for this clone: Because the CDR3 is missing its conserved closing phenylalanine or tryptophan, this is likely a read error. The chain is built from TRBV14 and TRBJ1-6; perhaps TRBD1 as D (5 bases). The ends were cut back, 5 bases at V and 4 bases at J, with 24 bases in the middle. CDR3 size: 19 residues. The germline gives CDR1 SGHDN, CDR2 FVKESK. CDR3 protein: CASSFTGIRSGGYNSPLHL. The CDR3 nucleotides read TGTGCCAGCAGCTTTACAGGAATTCGGTCAGGAGGGTATAATTCACCCCTCCACCTT.

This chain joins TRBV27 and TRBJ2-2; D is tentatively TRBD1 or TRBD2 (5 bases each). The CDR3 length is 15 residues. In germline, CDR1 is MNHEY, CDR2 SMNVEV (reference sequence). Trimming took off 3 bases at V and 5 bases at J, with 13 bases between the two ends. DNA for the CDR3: TGTGCCAGCAGTTTCGGGGCCATGGGGACCGGGGAGCTGTTTTTT. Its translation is CASSFGAMGTGELFF.

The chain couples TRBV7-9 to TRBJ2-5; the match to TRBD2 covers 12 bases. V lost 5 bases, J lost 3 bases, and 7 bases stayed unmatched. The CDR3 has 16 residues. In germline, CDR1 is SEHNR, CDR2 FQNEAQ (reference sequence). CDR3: CASSVTSGGVEETQYF. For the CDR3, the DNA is TGTGCCAGCAGCGTGACTAGCGGGGGTGTGGAAGAGACCCAGTACTTC.

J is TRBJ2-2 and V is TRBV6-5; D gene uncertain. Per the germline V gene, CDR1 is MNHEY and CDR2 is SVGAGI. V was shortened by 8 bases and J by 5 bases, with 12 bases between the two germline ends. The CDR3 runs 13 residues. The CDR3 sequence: CASSLAWTGELFF. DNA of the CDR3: TGTGCCAGCTCCTTGGCTTGGACCGGGGAGCTGTTTTTT.

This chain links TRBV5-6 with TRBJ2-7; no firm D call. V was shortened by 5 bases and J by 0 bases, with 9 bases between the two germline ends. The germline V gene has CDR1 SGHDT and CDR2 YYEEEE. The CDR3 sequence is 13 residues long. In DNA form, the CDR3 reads TGTGCCAGCAGTTCCGTATCCTCCTACGAGCAGTACTTC. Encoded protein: CASSSVSSYEQYF.

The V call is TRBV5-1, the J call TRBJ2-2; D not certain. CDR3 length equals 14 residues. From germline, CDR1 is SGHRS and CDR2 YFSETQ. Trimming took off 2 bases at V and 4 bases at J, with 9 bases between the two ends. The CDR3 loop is CASSFFGSTGELFF. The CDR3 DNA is TGCGCCAGCAGCTTCTTTGGTTCCACCGGGGAGCTGTTTTTT.

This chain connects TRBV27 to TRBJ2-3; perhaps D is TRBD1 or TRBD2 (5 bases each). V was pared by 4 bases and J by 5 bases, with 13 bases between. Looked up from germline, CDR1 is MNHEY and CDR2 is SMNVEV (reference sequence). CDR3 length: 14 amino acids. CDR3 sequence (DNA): TGTGCCAGCAGTTGGGGGTTGAAGGGAGATACGCAGTATTTT. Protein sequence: CASSWGLKGDTQYF.

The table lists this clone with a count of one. The DNA of the CDR3 is TGTGCCAGCAGCCAGAGTAAGGGCAGGGAAGATGGACTGAATGAAAAACTGTTTTTT. This codes for CASSQSKGREDGLNEKLFF. The genes are TRBV7-9 and TRBJ1-4, with TRBD1 as a possible D gene (5 bases). V lost 5 bases to trimming and J lost 5 bases, with 27 bases between them. This CDR3 is built from 19 residues. Germline V gene sequence: CDR1 SEHNR, CDR2 FQNEAQ (reference sequence).

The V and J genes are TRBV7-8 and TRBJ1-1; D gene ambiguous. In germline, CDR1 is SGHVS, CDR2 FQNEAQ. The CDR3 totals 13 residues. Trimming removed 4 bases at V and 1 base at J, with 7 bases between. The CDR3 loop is CASSSTENTEAFF. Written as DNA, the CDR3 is TGTGCCAGCAGCTCAACGGAGAACACTGAAGCTTTCTTT.

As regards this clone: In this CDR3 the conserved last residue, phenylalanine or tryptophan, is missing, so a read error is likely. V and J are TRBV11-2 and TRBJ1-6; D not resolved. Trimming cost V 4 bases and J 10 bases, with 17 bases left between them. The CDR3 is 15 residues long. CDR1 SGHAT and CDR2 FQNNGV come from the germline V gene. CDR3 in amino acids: CASSSMGGQISPLHL. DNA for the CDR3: TGTGCCAGCAGCTCCATGGGCGGCCAAATCTCACCCCTCCACCTT.